A selection of T cell receptor beta chains follows, all from one sample in a study of blood T cell repertoires in COVID-19. The table came from immunoSEQ multiplex PCR; TCRdb's copy has only in-frame clones and leaves some out. The repertoire holds fewer than 35,000 clones, with approximately 89% as singletons. What was sequenced was peripheral blood. Receptors originate from a man aged 80 or over with acute or convalescent COVID-19. CDR3s include the opening cysteine and the closing phenylalanine or tryptophan. D genes are given only for firm matches. A clone size is listed for some rows: how often the clone was seen (once, few, many), or a class if it is expanded.

D gene	clone size	V gene	J gene	CDR3 protein	CDR3 DNA
TRBD1	few	TRBV5-4	TRBJ2-5	CASSTGAGQGRLETQYF	TGTGCCAGCAGTACCGGGGCGGGACAGGGCCGATTAGAGACCCAGTACTTC
TRBD2	NA	TRBV18	TRBJ2-7	CASSPTSGSNEQYF	TGTGCCAGCTCACCCACTAGCGGGAGTAACGAGCAGTACTTC
NA	NA	TRBV20-1	TRBJ1-1	CIPRLRPEAFF	TGCATTCCCCGCTTGCGTCCTGAAGCTTTCTTT
NA	NA	TRBV18	TRBJ2-2	CASSPYTGQEGSGELFF	TGTGCCAGCTCACCATACACGGGACAAGAAGGGTCCGGGGAGCTGTTTTTT
TRBD1	once	TRBV30	TRBJ2-3	CAWSWTGELTDTQYF	TGTGCCTGGAGTTGGACAGGGGAACTCACAGATACGCAGTATTTT
NA	NA	TRBV29-1	TRBJ1-5	CSASQGGQPQHF	TGCAGCGCAAGTCAGGGTGGTCAGCCCCAGCATTTT
TRBD2	NA	TRBV10-1	TRBJ2-1	CASSEGGSVGWDEQFF	TGCGCCAGCAGTGAGGGCGGGAGCGTGGGTTGGGATGAGCAGTTCTTC
NA	few	TRBV6-2/TRBV6-3	TRBJ2-2	CASSSGRNTGELFF	TGTGCCAGCAGTTCGGGGAGGAACACCGGGGAGCTGTTTTTT
NA	NA	TRBV5-4	TRBJ2-3	CASSVQLGNTDTQYF	TGTGCCAGCAGCGTACAACTAGGAAACACAGATACGCAGTATTTT
NA	NA	TRBV6-5	TRBJ1-1	CASSQGYHTEAFF	TGTGCCAGCAGTCAGGGGTATCACACTGAAGCTTTCTTT
NA	NA	TRBV11-3	TRBJ1-1	CASSFGNTEAFF	TGTGCCAGCAGCTTCGGGAACACTGAAGCTTTCTTT
NA	NA	TRBV11-3	TRBJ2-3	CASSLGSLASTDTQYF	TGTGCCAGCAGCTTAGGGAGCCTGGCTAGCACAGATACGCAGTATTTT
TRBD2	once	TRBV19	TRBJ2-7	CASAAGGTWNYEQYF	TGTGCCAGTGCTGCGGGGGGGACCTGGAACTACGAGCAGTACTTC
TRBD1	NA	TRBV9	TRBJ1-6	CASRADRGQGSPLHF	TGTGCCAGCAGAGCAGACAGGGGGCAAGGCTCACCCCTCCACTTT
TRBD1	NA	TRBV2	TRBJ1-1	CAITLGQGNTEAFF	TGTGCCATTACTCTGGGACAGGGGAACACTGAAGCTTTCTTT
TRBD1	NA	TRBV5-5	TRBJ1-3	CASSGTGAFLSGNTIYF	TGTGCCAGCAGCGGGACAGGGGCCTTTCTCTCTGGAAACACCATATATTTT
TRBD2	NA	TRBV2	TRBJ2-5	CASSPLGLAGPSRETQYF	TGTGCCAGCAGTCCGTTGGGACTAGCGGGACCCAGCAGAGAGACCCAGTACTTC
NA	once	TRBV28	TRBJ1-3	CASSFSGGAGNTIYF	TGTGCCAGCAGTTTCTCGGGGGGTGCTGGAAACACCATATATTTT
NA	NA	TRBV19	TRBJ2-7	CASSIQSTPSYEQYF	TGTGCCAGTAGTATCCAGTCCACCCCCTCCTACGAGCAGTACTTC
NA	NA	TRBV18	TRBJ2-1	CASSPPTVSSYNEQFF	TGTGCCAGCTCACCACCCACAGTGAGCTCCTACAATGAGCAGTTCTTC
TRBD1	NA	TRBV13	TRBJ1-6	CASRLRGQPNNSPLHF	TGTGCCAGCAGACTCAGGGGGCAACCCAATAATTCACCCCTCCACTTT
NA	NA	TRBV7-6	TRBJ2-2	CASSLSLAYTGELFF	TGTGCCAGCAGCTTAAGTCTGGCCTACACCGGGGAGCTGTTTTTT
TRBD1	NA	TRBV18	TRBJ2-3	CASSPTGGGTDTQYF	TGTGCCAGCTCCCCGACAGGGGGGGGCACAGATACGCAGTATTTT
NA	NA	TRBV6-4	TRBJ1-2	CASSDGLGGPLYGYTF	TGTGCCAGCAGTGACGGGTTAGGCGGGCCCCTCTATGGCTACACCTTC
NA	NA	TRBV5-1	TRBJ2-1	CASSFSVQNEQFF	TGCGCCAGCAGCTTTAGCGTCCAAAATGAGCAGTTCTTC
TRBD2	NA	TRBV25-1	TRBJ2-3	CASKSGGSRDTQYF	TGTGCCAGCAAGTCGGGGGGAAGTCGGGATACGCAGTATTTT
NA	NA	TRBV24-1	TRBJ2-2	CATSDPGTDLSGELFF	TGTGCCACCAGTGACCCCGGGACTGACCTATCCGGGGAGCTGTTTTTT
NA	NA	TRBV7-9	TRBJ1-1	CASSPNEGRENTEAFF	TGTGCCAGCAGCCCTAACGAGGGGCGGGAGAACACTGAAGCTTTCTTT
TRBD2	NA	TRBV15	TRBJ2-2	CATSRDSIAGVTGELFF	TGTGCCACCAGCAGAGATTCGATAGCGGGAGTCACCGGGGAGCTGTTTTTT
TRBD2	NA	TRBV5-1	TRBJ2-1	CASSATSGTSNEQFF	TGCGCCAGCAGCGCGACTAGCGGGACGTCTAATGAGCAGTTCTTC
TRBD1	NA	TRBV7-2	TRBJ2-5	CASSQGTGKTQYF	TGTGCCAGCAGCCAGGGGACAGGGAAGACCCAGTACTTC
TRBD2	once	TRBV3-1/TRBV3-2	TRBJ2-4	CASSPRGGSEAKNIQYF	TGTGCCAGCAGCCCGAGGGGCGGGAGTGAGGCCAAAAACATTCAGTACTTC
NA	NA	TRBV2	TRBJ1-5	CASREQNSNQPQHF	TGTGCCAGCAGGGAACAGAATAGCAATCAGCCCCAGCATTTT
TRBD1	NA	TRBV11-2	TRBJ1-2	CASSSGQGYGYTF	TGTGCCAGCAGCTCCGGACAGGGCTATGGCTACACCTTC
TRBD1	once	TRBV19	TRBJ1-1	CASIPPGQGETEAFF	TGTGCCAGTATACCACCGGGACAGGGGGAAACTGAAGCTTTCTTT
TRBD2	NA	TRBV7-9	TRBJ2-5	CASSGGLAGDETQYF	TGTGCCAGCAGCGGGGGACTAGCGGGAGATGAGACCCAGTACTTC
TRBD1	NA	TRBV19	TRBJ2-5	CASSSYSRDSQETQYF	TGTGCCAGTAGTTCTTACAGCCGGGACAGCCAAGAGACCCAGTACTTC
TRBD2	NA	TRBV7-2	TRBJ2-7	CASRRNSGTSGRQYF	TGTGCCAGCAGACGCAACTCCGGGACTAGCGGGAGGCAGTACTTC
NA	NA	TRBV11-2	TRBJ1-3	CASSLGPGNTIYF	TGTGCCAGCAGCTTAGGGCCGGGAAACACCATATATTTT
NA	NA	TRBV19	TRBJ1-5	CATSHGGVDQPQHF	TGTGCCACCTCACACGGGGGGGTGGATCAGCCCCAGCATTTT
TRBD1	few	TRBV18	TRBJ1-3	CASSPGDRGEGNTIYF	TGTGCCAGCTCACCAGGGGACAGGGGAGAAGGAAACACCATATATTTT
NA	NA	TRBV30	TRBJ1-2	CAWDRSNYGYTF	TGTGCCTGGGACAGGTCTAACTATGGCTACACCTTC
TRBD1	NA	TRBV30	TRBJ1-2	CAWSYDRGTHYGYTF	TGTGCCTGGAGTTACGACAGGGGCACACACTATGGCTACACCTTC